The next 29 T cell receptor beta chains were all read from a single sample in a study of OX40 agonist ivuxolimab in advanced cancers. Some clones are missing from TCRdb's copy, which holds only in-frame ones; the method was immunoSEQ multiplex PCR. The data contain approximately 80,000 clones, roughly nine tenths of them singletons. The source material was CD4+ or CD8+ T cells sorted from blood, sampled in a trial of the OX40 agonist ivuxolimab. These TCRs come from an adult with an advanced solid tumor such as melanoma, head and neck, liver or kidney cancer.

This chain uses TRBV14 with TRBJ1-2; no reliable D call. CDR1 and CDR2 from the germline V gene are SGHDN and FVKESK. The CDR3 extends over 12 amino acids. The V gene lost 1 base and the J gene lost 7 bases, with 7 bases spanning the gap. CDR3 bases: TGTGCCAGCAGCCAAGCCTCCGTTGGCTACACCTTC. Translating gives CASSQASVGYTF.

The chain recombines TRBV7-9 with TRBJ1-3; D uncertain. Germline-derived CDR1 and CDR2 are SEHNR and FQNEAQ (reference sequence). The CDR3 length is 16 residues. Trimming shortened V by 2 bases and J by 4 bases, and 15 bases separated the two germline ends. For the CDR3, the DNA is TGTGCCAGCAGCTTACGGAGAGAGTCTGAAGGAAACACCATATATTTT. This encodes CASSLRRESEGNTIYF.

V usage is TRBV27 and J usage is TRBJ2-1; 14 bases match TRBD2. Per the germline V gene, CDR1 is MNHEY and CDR2 is SMNVEV (reference sequence). V shed 5 bases, J shed 15 bases, and the junction held 6 bases outside the gene matches. The CDR3 sequence is 13 residues long. The CDR3 region is CASSPTSGRALFF. The CDR3 bases are TGTGCCAGCAGTCCGACTAGCGGGAGGGCCCTGTTCTTC.

This chain joins TRBV28 and TRBJ2-2; 8 positions match TRBD1. The CDR3 spans 19 residues. The junction had 13 bases not matched to a gene; V was cut back by 4 bases and J by 0 bases. Germline lookup yields CDR1 MDHEN and CDR2 SYDVKM. CDR3 in DNA: TGTGCCAGCAGTTACCGAACCCGGACAGGGAAAACGAACACCGGGGAGCTGTTTTTT. Amino acids: CASSYRTRTGKTNTGELFF.

This chain connects TRBV5-4 to TRBJ2-3, with 9 bases lining up with TRBD1. This CDR3 is 16 amino acids long. Germline V CDR1 and CDR2: SGHNT, YYREEE (reference sequence). With V trimmed by 3 bases and J by 2 bases, 7 bases remained unmatched. The CDR3 here is CASSSGGQGYTDTQYF. CDR3 sequence (DNA): TGTGCCAGCAGCTCGGGAGGACAGGGGTACACAGATACGCAGTATTTT.

This sequence joins TRBV12-5 and TRBJ2-5, with D perhaps matching TRBD2 (5 bases). Germline lookup yields CDR1 LGHNT and CDR2 FRNRAP. V lost 4 bases to trimming and J lost 5 bases, with 5 bases between them. This CDR3 is 11 amino acids long. In nucleotides, the CDR3 is TGTGCTAGTGGTTCGGGGGAGACCCAGTACTTC. Residues: CASGSGETQYF.

The genes are TRBV7-2 and TRBJ2-4, with 8 nucleotides matching TRBD2. V dropped 2 bases and J dropped 4; count of bases not matched to a gene: 7. Germline V CDR1 and CDR2: SGHTA, FQGNSA. The CDR3 is 16 residues long. CDR3 sequence reads: CASSLLAGLGKNIQYF. The DNA of the CDR3 is TGTGCCAGCAGCTTACTAGCGGGTTTGGGGAAAAACATTCAGTACTTC. Filled out from reference TRBV7-2 and TRBJ2-4, the complete variable domain reads GAGVSQSPSNKVTEKGKDVELRCDPISGHTALYWYRQSLGQGLEFLIYFQGNSAPDKSGLPSDRFSAERTGGSVSTLTIQRTQQEDSAVYLCASSLLAGLGKNIQYFGAGTRLSVL.

J is TRBJ2-5 and V is TRBV4-1; 9 nucleotides align to TRBD2. Germline CDR1 MGHRA, CDR2 YSYEKL. V shed 1 base, J shed 11 bases, and the junction held 5 bases outside the gene matches. The CDR3 is 13 amino acids. The CDR3 loop is CASSQGAGGLQYF. In DNA form, the CDR3 reads TGCGCCAGCAGCCAAGGGGCGGGGGGGCTTCAGTACTTC.

The rearrangement joins TRBV7-3 to TRBJ2-2, with D tentatively TRBD2 (6 bases). Looked up from germline, CDR1 is SGHTA and CDR2 is FQGTGA. Trimming removed 4 bases from V and 4 bases from J, with 22 bases in between. The CDR3 contains 18 residues. CDR3 amino acids: CASSSLPQSRDSTGELFF. The CDR3 region has the DNA TGTGCCAGCAGCTCCCTACCTCAGTCCCGGGACTCCACCGGGGAGCTGTTTTTT.

The V gene is TRBV19, the J gene TRBJ1-3; TRBD1 aligns across 8 bases. This CDR3 has 17 amino acids. V shed 4 bases and J 0 bases; nucleotides not matched to a gene: 8. CDR1 is LNHDA, CDR2 SQIVND, per germline (reference sequence). The CDR3: CASSTRRQGSSGNTIYF. The CDR3 DNA reads as TGTGCCAGTAGTACTCGCCGACAGGGGAGCTCTGGAAACACCATATATTTT.

V gene TRBV5-8 combines with J gene TRBJ1-1, with D perhaps matching TRBD1 (6 bases). The V end was cut by 2 bases, the J end by 0 bases, with 8 bases between. The CDR3 consists of 14 residues. CDR1 and CDR2 from the germline V gene are SGHTS and YDEGEE. The CDR3 nucleotides are TGTGCCAGCAGCTTCCCAGGGGTGAACACTGAAGCTTTCTTT. Its protein is CASSFPGVNTEAFF.

This chain uses TRBV4-3 with TRBJ1-1, with D unresolved. The germline gives CDR1 LGHNA, CDR2 YSLEER. Trimming shortened V by 0 bases and J by 7 bases, and 12 bases separated the two germline ends. The CDR3 contains 14 residues. The CDR3 coding sequence is TGCGCCAGCAGCCAAGATCCCCAGTATGGTGAAGCTTTCTTT. Translating it yields CASSQDPQYGEAFF.

The rearrangement uses TRBV2 and TRBJ1-2, with D possibly TRBD1 on 6 matching bases. The V end lost 6 bases, the J end lost 4 bases, and 24 bases lay between the germline ends. Germline CDR1 reads SNHLY; CDR2 reads FYNNEI. There are 17 residues in the CDR3. The CDR3 protein is CASSRDTESPPPYGYTF. For the CDR3, the DNA is TGTGCCAGCAGCCGGGACACCGAAAGCCCACCCCCCTATGGCTACACCTTC.

The gene calls are TRBV7-2 and TRBJ2-3, with TRBD2 identical over 14 bases. The CDR3 runs to 15 residues. The V and J ends lost 4 bases and 4 bases, in that order; junction bases with no gene match: 1. Germline CDR1 SGHTA, CDR2 FQGNSA. In DNA, the CDR3 is TGTGCCAGCAGCTCGGGACTAGCGGGAGCAGATACGCAGTATTTT. This gives the protein CASSSGLAGADTQYF.

This chain joins TRBV7-8 and TRBJ2-4, with 13 bases identical to TRBD2. J lost 5 bases, V lost 3 bases, and 10 bases had no gene match. CDR3 length: 18 residues. Germline assignment: CDR1 SGHVS and CDR2 FQNEAQ. Here the CDR3 reads CASSFGLAGVRVQNIQYF. The CDR3 nucleotides read TGTGCCAGCAGCTTTGGACTAGCGGGAGTCCGGGTCCAAAACATTCAGTACTTC.

The chain has TRBV7-2 and TRBJ2-3; TRBD1 or TRBD2 may be the D gene (5 bases each). The CDR3 is 16 residues long. V lost 1 base and J 1 base, leaving 12 bases between the germline ends. Germline values: CDR1 SGHTA, CDR2 FQGNSA. The CDR3: CASSLGARGGTDTQYF. The DNA of the CDR3 is TGTGCCAGCAGCTTAGGCGCGAGGGGCGGCACAGATACGCAGTATTTT.

The chain recombines TRBV28 with TRBJ1-2; D is possibly TRBD1 (6 bases). This CDR3 is 15 amino acids long. CDR1 and CDR2 from the germline V gene are MDHEN and SYDVKM. Trimming removed 6 bases at V and 1 base at J, with 15 bases between. The CDR3 here is CASSRIIRGNYGYTF. Here the CDR3 DNA reads TGTGCCAGCAGCCGCATTATCAGGGGTAACTATGGCTACACCTTC.

This chain connects TRBV6-5 to TRBJ1-3; D remains ambiguous. There are 16 residues in the CDR3. Germline V CDR1 and CDR2: MNHEY, SVGAGI. V was clipped by 0 bases and J by 0 bases, with 9 bases between them. The CDR3: CASSYSILNSGNTIYF. The CDR3 DNA reads as TGTGCCAGCAGTTACTCGATATTGAACTCTGGAAACACCATATATTTT.

As concerns this clone: The junction shows a germline mismatch at one end, possibly a read error. This chain connects TRBV7-7 to TRBJ2-2; 7 nucleotides match TRBD2. This CDR3 is built from 15 residues. CDR1 and CDR2 (germline): SSHAT, FNYEAQ (reference sequence). This CDR3 reads CASSLVAGNTGELFF. Written as DNA, the CDR3 is TGTGCTAGCAGCTTAGTAGCGGGGAACACCGGGGAGCTGTTTTTT.

The gene calls are TRBV5-1 and TRBJ1-2, with 7 bases fitting TRBD1. The CDR3 is made up of 12 amino acids. V gave up 5 bases and J gave up 8 bases; unmatched junction bases: 6. Germline V gives CDR1 SGHRS, CDR2 YFSETQ. CDR3 region: CASRVTGNGYTF. CDR3 sequence (DNA): TGCGCCAGCAGGGTGACAGGGAACGGCTACACCTTC. The full variable domain, completed using reference TRBV5-1 and TRBJ1-2, is KAGVTQTPRYLIKTRGQQVTLSCSPISGHRSVSWYQQTPGQGLQFLFEYFSETQRNKGNFPGRFSGRQFSNSRSEMNVSTLELGDSALYLCASRVTGNGYTFGSGTRLTVV.

This chain uses TRBV7-9 with TRBJ2-2; D unclear. CDR3 size: 16 residues. The V gene's germline CDR1 is SEHNR and CDR2 FQNEAQ (reference sequence). V lost 1 base, J lost 7 bases, and 16 bases lay in between. The CDR3 bases are TGTGCCAGCAGCTTAGTACGACCCGAGAAGCGCGGGGAGCTGTTTTTT. This encodes CASSLVRPEKRGELFF.

This clone was picked up one time. CDR3 DNA sequence: TGTGCCAGCTCCCCCTCCTTGGGGGGTCCTCAGCCCCAGCATTTT. Protein: CASSPSLGGPQPQHF. The chain employs TRBV18 and TRBJ1-5; the D gene is possibly TRBD1 (5 bases). Germline V gene lookup returns CDR1 KGHSH and CDR2 LQKENI. This CDR3 contains 15 residues. V shed 6 bases and J shed 6 bases, with 18 bases lying between them. Variable domain in full (rest from reference TRBV18 and TRBJ1-5): NAGVMQNPRHLVRRRGQEARLRCSPMKGHSHVYWYRQLPEEGLKFMVYLQKENIIDESGMPKERFSAEFPKEGPSILRIQQVVRGDSAAYFCASSPSLGGPQPQHFGDGTRLSIL.

The rearrangement uses TRBV2 and TRBJ1-2; 7 bases fit TRBD1. This CDR3 spans 16 amino acids. Germline V gives CDR1 SNHLY, CDR2 FYNNEI. Trimming cost V 6 bases and J 0 bases; bases outside gene matches: 10. The CDR3: CASSIQGTTANYGYTF. DNA of the CDR3: TGTGCCAGCAGCATACAGGGGACAACAGCTAACTATGGCTACACCTTC.

The chain recombines TRBV2 with TRBJ1-6; perhaps TRBD1 as D (6 bases). Germline V gives CDR1 SNHLY, CDR2 FYNNEI. Trimming removed 0 bases from V and 9 bases from J, with 9 bases in between. The CDR3 is 14 residues long. Written as DNA, the CDR3 is TGTGCCAGCAGTGAAGCGCGAGGGGGTTCACCCCTCCACTTT. Protein: CASSEARGGSPLHF. The full variable domain, in which reference TRBV2 and TRBJ1-6 provide the parts outside the CDR3, is EPEVTQTPSHQVTQMGQEVILRCVPISNHLYFYWYRQILGQKVEFLVSFYNNEISEKSEIFDDQFSVERPDGSNFTLKIRSTKLEDSAMYFCASSEARGGSPLHFGNGTRLTVT.

This clone is a singleton in its sample. V usage is TRBV6-1 and J usage is TRBJ2-7; TRBD1 agrees at 10 bases. V gave up 0 bases and J gave up 4 bases; unmatched junction bases: 3. The CDR3 sequence is 15 residues long. Germline loops: CDR1 MNHNS, CDR2 SASEGT. The CDR3 DNA is TGTGCCAGCAGTGAAGCCTTGGGACAGGGGTACGAGCAGTACGTC. Translation: CASSEALGQGYEQYV.

The rearrangement uses TRBV30 and TRBJ2-5; 14 bases agree with TRBD2. This CDR3 is 14 amino acids long. Germline V lookup: CDR1 GTSNPN, CDR2 SVGIG (reference sequence). The J segment lost 7 bases and the V segment lost 2 bases, leaving 3 bases of the junction unmatched. This CDR3 is CAWSPGLAGVTQYF. For the CDR3, the DNA is TGTGCCTGGAGTCCGGGACTAGCGGGAGTGACCCAGTACTTC.

V gene TRBV7-2 combines with J gene TRBJ1-1; no definite D call. Germline CDR1 is SGHTA and CDR2 is FQGNSA. V lost 7 bases and J lost 6, with 18 bases in between. The CDR3 is made up of 14 amino acids. CDR3 sequence reads: CASTPRVSVAEAFF. In DNA form, the CDR3 reads TGTGCCAGCACCCCGAGGGTCTCGGTGGCTGAAGCTTTCTTT.

The chain links TRBV19 to TRBJ2-7, with 13 bases aligning to TRBD2. Germline V lookup: CDR1 LNHDA, CDR2 SQIVND (reference sequence). V shed 6 bases, J shed 0 bases, and the junction held 11 bases outside the gene matches. This CDR3 comprises 18 residues. The CDR3 bases are TGTGCCAGTAGCCCCAGGACTAGCGGGAGTGGGTCCTCCTACGAGCAGTACTTC. Its protein product is CASSPRTSGSGSSYEQYF.

The sample holds a few counts of this clone. The chain combines TRBV20-1 with TRBJ2-5; no reliable D call. V lost 2 bases to trimming and J lost 6 bases, with 7 bases between them. The CDR3 extends over 11 amino acids. Germline V gives CDR1 DFQATT, CDR2 SNEGSKA (reference sequence). For the CDR3, the DNA is TGCAGTGCTAGAATCATCAAGACCCAGTACTTC. Encoded protein: CSARIIKTQYF.